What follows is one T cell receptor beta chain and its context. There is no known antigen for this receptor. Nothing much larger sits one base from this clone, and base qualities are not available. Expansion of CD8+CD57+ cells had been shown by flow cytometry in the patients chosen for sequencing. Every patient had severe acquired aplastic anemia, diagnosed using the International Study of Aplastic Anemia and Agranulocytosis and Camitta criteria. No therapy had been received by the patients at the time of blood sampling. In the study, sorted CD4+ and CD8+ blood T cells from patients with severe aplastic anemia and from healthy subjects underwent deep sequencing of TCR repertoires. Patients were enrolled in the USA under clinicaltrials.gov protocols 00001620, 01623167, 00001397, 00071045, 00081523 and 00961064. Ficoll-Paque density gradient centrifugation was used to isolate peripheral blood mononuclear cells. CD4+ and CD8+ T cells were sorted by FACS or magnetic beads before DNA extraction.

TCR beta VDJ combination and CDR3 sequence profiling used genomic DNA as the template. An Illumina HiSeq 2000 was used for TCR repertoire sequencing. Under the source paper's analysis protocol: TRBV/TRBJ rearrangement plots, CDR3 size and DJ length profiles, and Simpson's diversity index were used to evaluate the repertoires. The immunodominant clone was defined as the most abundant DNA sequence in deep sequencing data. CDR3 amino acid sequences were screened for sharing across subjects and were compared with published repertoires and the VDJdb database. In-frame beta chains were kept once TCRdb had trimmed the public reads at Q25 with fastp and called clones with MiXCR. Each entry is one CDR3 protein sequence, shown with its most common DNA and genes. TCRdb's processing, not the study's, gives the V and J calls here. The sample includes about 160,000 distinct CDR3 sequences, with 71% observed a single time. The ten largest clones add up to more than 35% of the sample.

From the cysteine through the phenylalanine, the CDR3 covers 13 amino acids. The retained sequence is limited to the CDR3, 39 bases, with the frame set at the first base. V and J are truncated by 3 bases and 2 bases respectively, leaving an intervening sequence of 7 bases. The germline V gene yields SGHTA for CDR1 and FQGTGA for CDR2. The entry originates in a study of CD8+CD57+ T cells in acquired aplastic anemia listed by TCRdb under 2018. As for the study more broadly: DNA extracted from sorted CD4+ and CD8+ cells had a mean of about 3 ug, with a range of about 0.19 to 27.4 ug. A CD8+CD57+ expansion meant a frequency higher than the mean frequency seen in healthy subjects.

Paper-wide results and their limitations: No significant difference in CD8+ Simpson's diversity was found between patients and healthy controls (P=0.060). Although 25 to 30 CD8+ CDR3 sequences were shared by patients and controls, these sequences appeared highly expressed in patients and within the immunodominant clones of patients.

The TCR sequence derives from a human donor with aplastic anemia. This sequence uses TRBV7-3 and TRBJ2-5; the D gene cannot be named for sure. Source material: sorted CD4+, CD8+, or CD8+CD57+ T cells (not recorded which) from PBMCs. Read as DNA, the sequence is TGTGCCAGCAGCTTTGGTGGACAAGAGACCCAGTACTTC. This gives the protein CASSFGGQETQYF.